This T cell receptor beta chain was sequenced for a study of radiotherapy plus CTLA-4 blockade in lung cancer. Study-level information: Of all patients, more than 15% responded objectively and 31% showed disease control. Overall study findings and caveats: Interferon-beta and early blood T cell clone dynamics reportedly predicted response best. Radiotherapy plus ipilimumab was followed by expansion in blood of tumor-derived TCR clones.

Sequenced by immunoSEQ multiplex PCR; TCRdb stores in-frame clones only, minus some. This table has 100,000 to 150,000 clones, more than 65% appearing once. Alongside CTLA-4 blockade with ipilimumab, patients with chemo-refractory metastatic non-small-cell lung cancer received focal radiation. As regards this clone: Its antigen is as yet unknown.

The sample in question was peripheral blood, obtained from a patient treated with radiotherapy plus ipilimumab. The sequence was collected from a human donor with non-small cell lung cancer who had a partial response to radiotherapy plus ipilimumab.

CDR3 in DNA: TGTGCCAGCAGCGTGACCGGGACAGCGAACACCGGGGAGCTGTTTTTT. It is translated as CASSVTGTANTGELFF. The chain links TRBV9 to TRBJ2-2; the match to TRBD1 covers 7 bases. The CDR3 spans 16 residues. Germline V gene sequence: CDR1 SGDLS, CDR2 YYNGEE. With 2 bases clipped from V and 0 bases from J, the junction kept 4 bases outside the gene matches. Using reference TRBV9 and TRBJ2-2 for the parts outside the CDR3, the full variable domain is DSGVTQTPKHLITATGQRVTLRCSPRSGDLSVYWYQQSLDQGLQFLIQYYNGEERAKGNILERFSAQQFPDLHSELNLSSLELGDSALYFCASSVTGTANTGELFFGEGSRLTVL.